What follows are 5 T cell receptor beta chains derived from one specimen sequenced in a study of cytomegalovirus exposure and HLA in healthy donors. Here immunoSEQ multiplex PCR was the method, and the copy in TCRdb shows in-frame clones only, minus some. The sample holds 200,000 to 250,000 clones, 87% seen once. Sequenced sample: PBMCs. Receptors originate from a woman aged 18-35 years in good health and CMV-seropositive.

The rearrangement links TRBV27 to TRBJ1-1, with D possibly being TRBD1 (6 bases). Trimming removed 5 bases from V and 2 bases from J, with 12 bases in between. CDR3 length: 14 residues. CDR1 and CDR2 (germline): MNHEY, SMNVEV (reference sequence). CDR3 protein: CASSLNRVNTEAFF. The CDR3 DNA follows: TGTGCCAGCAGTCTTAACAGGGTAAACACTGAAGCTTTCTTT.

Here the CDR3 reads CASSLSSVAGANVLTF. CDR3 coding DNA: TGCGCCAGCAGCTTGTCCTCGGTAGCTGGGGCCAACGTCCTGACTTTC. The chain couples TRBV5-1 to TRBJ2-6; D unclear. V was trimmed by 1 base and J by 2 bases, leaving 10 bases between them. This CDR3 contains 16 residues. Germline CDR1 SGHRS, CDR2 YFSETQ.

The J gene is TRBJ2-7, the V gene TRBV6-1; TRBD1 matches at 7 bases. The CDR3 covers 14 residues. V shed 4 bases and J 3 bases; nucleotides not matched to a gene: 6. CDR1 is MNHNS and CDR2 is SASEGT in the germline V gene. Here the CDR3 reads CASSGQGISYEQYF. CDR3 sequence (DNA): TGTGCCAGCAGTGGACAGGGAATCAGCTACGAGCAGTACTTC.

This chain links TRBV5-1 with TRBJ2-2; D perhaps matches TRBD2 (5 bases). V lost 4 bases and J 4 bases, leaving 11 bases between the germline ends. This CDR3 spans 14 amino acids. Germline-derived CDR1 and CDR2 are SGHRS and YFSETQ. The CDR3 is CASSPGRGTGELFF. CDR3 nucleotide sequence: TGCGCCAGCAGCCCTGGACGGGGCACCGGGGAGCTGTTTTTT.

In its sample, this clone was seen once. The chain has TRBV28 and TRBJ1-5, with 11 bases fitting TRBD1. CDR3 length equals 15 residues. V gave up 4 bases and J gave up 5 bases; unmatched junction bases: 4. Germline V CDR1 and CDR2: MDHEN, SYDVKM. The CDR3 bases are TGTGCCAGCAGTTCCGGGACAGGGGGGGATCAGCCCCAGCATTTT. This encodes CASSSGTGGDQPQHF.